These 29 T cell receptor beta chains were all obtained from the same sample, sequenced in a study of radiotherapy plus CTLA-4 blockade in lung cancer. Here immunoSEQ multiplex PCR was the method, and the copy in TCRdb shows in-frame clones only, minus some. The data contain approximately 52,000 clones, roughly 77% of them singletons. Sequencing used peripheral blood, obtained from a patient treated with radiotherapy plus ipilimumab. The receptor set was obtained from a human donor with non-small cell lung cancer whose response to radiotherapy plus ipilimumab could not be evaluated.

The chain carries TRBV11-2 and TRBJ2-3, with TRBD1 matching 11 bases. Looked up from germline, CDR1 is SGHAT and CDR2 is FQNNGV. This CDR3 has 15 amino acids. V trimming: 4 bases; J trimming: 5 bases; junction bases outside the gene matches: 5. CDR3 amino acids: CASSSDRGRRDTQYF. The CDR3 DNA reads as TGTGCCAGCAGCTCGGACAGGGGGCGTAGAGATACGCAGTATTTT.

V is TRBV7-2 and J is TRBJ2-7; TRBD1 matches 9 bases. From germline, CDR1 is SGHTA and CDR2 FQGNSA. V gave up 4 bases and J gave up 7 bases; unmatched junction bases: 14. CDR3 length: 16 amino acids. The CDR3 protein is CASSSDRDRVGLEQYF. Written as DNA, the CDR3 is TGTGCCAGCAGCTCGGACCGGGACAGGGTGGGGTTGGAGCAGTACTTC.

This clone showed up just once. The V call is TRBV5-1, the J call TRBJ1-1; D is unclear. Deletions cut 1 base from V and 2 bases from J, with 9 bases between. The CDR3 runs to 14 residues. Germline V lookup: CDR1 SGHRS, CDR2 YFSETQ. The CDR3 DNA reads TGCGCCAGCAGCTTGCAGGCAGAAAACACTGAAGCTTTCTTT. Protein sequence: CASSLQAENTEAFF.

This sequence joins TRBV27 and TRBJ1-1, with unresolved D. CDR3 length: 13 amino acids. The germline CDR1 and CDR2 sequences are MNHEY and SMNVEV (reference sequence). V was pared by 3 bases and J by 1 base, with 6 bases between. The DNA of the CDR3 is TGTGCCAGCAGTTTTTATAGGAACACTGAAGCTTTCTTT. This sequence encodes CASSFYRNTEAFF.

The CDR3 region has the DNA TGTGCCAGCAGCTCCGCGCGGGTTAACACTGAAGCTTTCTTT. Its translation: CASSSARVNTEAFF. V is TRBV7-9 and J is TRBJ1-1; unclear D gene. The CDR3 length is 14 residues. Trimming took off 4 bases at V and 2 bases at J, with 11 bases between the two ends. CDR1 is SEHNR and CDR2 is FQNEAQ in the germline V gene (reference sequence).

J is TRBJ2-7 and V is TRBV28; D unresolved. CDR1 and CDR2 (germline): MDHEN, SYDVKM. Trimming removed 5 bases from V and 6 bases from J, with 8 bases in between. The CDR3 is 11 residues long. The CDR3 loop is CASSPAVEQYF. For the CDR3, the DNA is TGTGCCAGCAGTCCCGCGGTCGAGCAGTACTTC.

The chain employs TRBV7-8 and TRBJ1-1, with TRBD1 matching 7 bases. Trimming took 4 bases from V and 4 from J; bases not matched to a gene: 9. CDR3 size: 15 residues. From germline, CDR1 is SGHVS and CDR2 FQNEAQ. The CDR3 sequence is CASSYTDRVGTEAFF. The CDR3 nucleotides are TGTGCCAGCAGCTATACCGACAGGGTCGGCACTGAAGCTTTCTTT.

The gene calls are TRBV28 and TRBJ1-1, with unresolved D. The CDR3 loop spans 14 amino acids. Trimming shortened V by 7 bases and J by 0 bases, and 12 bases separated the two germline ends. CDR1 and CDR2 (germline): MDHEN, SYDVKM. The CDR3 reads CASNIQIMNTEAFF. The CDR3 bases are TGTGCCAGCAACATCCAGATTATGAACACTGAAGCTTTCTTT.

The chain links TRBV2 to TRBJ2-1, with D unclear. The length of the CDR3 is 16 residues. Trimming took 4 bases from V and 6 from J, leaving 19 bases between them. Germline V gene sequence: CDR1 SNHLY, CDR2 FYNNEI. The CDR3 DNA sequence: TGTGCCAGCAGTGGGGCTTTTCGGTCCGGTGTCAATGAGCAGTTCTTC. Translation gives CASSGAFRSGVNEQFF.

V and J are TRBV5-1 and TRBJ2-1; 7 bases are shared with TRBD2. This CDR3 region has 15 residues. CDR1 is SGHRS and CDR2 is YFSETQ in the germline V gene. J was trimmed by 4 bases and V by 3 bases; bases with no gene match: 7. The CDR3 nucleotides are TGCGCCAGCAGCTCCCGGGGGGAGGGTTACAATGAGCAGTTCTTC. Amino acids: CASSSRGEGYNEQFF.

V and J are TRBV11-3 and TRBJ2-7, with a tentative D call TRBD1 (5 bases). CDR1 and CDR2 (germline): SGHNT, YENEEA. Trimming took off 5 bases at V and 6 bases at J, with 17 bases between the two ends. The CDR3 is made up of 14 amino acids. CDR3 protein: CASSVQGMHGEQYF. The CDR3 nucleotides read TGTGCCAGCAGCGTGCAGGGTATGCATGGCGAGCAGTACTTC.

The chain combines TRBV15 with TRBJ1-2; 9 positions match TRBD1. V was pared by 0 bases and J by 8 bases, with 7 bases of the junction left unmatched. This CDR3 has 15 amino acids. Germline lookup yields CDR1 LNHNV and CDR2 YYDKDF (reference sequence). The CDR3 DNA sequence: TGTGCCACCAGCAGAGATCGCGGGACAGGGTACGGCTACACCTTC. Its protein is CATSRDRGTGYGYTF.

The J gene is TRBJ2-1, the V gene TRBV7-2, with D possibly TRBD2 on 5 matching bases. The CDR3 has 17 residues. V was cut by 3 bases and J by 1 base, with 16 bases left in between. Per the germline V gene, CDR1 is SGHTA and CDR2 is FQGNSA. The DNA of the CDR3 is TGTGCCAGCAGCTTTTTCCTGCTAGCCCTATCCTACAATGAGCAGTTCTTC. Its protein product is CASSFFLLALSYNEQFF.

As DNA, the CDR3 is TGTGCCAGCAGTTCTCGGTCCGGGGACATGAGGAAACTGTTTTTT. It yields the protein CASSSRSGDMRKLFF. The V call is TRBV27, the J call TRBJ1-4, with TRBD1 as a possible D gene (6 bases). The germline gives CDR1 MNHEY, CDR2 SMNVEV (reference sequence). The V end lost 4 bases, the J end lost 11 bases, and 20 bases lay between the germline ends. The CDR3 covers 15 residues.

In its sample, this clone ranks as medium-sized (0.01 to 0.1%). The DNA of the CDR3 is TGTGCCAGCAAACGAAACAGGGATTCGAGCTACGAGCAGTACTTC. It yields the protein CASKRNRDSSYEQYF. The chain couples TRBV6-6 to TRBJ2-7, with D tentatively TRBD1 (6 bases). Trimming stripped 7 bases from V and 3 bases from J, with 19 bases between. CDR1 and CDR2 from the germline V gene are MNHNY and SVGAGI (reference sequence). CDR3 length equals 15 residues.

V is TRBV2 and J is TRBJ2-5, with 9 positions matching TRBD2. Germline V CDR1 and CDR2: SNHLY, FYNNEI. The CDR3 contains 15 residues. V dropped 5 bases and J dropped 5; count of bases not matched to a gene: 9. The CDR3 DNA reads TGTGCCAGCAGTCCGCGGGAGGGGGTAGGTGAGACCCAGTACTTC. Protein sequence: CASSPREGVGETQYF.

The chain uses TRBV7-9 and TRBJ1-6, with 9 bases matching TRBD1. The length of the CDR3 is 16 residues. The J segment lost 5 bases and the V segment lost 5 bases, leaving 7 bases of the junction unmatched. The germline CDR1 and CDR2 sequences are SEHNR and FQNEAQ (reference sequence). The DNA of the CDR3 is TGTGCCAGCAGCCCATCGGGACAGGGACATAATTCACCCCTCCACTTT. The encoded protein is CASSPSGQGHNSPLHF. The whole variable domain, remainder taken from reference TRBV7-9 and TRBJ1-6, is DTGVSQNPRHKITKRGQNVTFRCDPISEHNRLYWYRQTLGQGPEFLTYFQNEAQLEKSRLLSDRFSAERPKGSFSTLEIQRTEQGDSAMYLCASSPSGQGHNSPLHFGNGTRLTVT.

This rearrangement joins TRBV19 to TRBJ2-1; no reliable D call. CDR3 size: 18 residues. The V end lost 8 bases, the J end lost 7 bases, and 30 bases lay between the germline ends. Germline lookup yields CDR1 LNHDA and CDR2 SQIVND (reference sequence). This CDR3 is CASPLGAGLPPQPNEQFF. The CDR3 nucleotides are TGTGCCAGTCCTTTGGGTGCAGGCCTACCCCCCCAACCTAATGAGCAGTTCTTC.

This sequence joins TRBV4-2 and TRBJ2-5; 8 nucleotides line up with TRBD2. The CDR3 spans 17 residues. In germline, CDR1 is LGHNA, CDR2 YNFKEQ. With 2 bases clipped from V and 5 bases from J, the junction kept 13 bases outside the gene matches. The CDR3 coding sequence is TGTGCCAGCAGCCAATTTACAAGCGGGGGTCGAGGGGAGACCCAGTACTTC. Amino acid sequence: CASSQFTSGGRGETQYF.

The DNA of the CDR3 is TGTGCCAGCAATGACATGGTAGGCACCTTC. Amino acid sequence: CASNDMVGTF. The chain joins TRBV7-3 to TRBJ1-2; no clear D. This CDR3 has 10 residues. The germline V gene has CDR1 SGHTA and CDR2 FQGTGA. Trimming removed 7 bases at V and 13 bases at J, with 13 bases between.

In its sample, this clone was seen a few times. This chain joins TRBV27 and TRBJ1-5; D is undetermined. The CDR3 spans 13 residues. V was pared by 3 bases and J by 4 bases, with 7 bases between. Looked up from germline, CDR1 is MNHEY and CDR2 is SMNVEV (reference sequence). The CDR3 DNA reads TGTGCCAGCAGTTTGGGAGAGAATCAGCCCCAGCATTTT. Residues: CASSLGENQPQHF.

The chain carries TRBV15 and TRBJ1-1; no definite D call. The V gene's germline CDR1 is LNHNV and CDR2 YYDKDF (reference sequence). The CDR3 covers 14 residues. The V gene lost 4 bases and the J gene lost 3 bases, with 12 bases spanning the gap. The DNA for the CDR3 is TGTGCCACCAGCAAGACTACAAGGGACACTGAAGCTTTCTTT. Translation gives CATSKTTRDTEAFF.

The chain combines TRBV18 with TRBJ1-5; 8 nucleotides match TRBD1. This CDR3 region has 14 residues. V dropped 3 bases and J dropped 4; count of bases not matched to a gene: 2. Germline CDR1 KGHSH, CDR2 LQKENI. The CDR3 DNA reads TGTGCCAGCTCACCCGGACAGGGTAATCAGCCCCAGCATTTT. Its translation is CASSPGQGNQPQHF.

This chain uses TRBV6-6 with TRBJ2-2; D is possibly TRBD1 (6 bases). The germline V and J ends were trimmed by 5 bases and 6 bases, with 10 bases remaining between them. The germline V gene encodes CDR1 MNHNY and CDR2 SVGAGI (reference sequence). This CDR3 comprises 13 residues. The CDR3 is CASSQQGAGELFF. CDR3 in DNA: TGTGCCAGCAGTCAACAGGGTGCCGGGGAGCTGTTTTTT.

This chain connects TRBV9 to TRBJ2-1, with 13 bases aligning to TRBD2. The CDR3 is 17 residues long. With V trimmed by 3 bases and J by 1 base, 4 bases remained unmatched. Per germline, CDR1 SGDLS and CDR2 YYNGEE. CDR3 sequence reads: CASSDRTSGSSYNEQFF. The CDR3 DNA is TGTGCCAGCAGCGATCGGACTAGCGGGAGTTCCTACAATGAGCAGTTCTTC.

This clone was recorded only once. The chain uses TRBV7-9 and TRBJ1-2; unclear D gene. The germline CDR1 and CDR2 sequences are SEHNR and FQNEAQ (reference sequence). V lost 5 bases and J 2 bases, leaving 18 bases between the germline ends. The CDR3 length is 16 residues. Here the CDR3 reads CASSPEAGKENYGYTF. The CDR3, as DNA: TGTGCCAGCAGCCCCGAAGCGGGGAAGGAGAACTATGGCTACACCTTC.

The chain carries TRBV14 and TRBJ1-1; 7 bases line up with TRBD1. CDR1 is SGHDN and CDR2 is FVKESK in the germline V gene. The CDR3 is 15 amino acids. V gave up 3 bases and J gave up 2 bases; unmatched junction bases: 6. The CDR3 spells CASSHPGTVNTEAFF. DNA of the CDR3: TGTGCCAGCAGCCATCCCGGGACAGTAAACACTGAAGCTTTCTTT.

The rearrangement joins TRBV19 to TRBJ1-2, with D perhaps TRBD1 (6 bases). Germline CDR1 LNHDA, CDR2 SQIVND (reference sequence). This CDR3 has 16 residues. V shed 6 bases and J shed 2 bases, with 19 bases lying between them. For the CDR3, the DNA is TGTGCCAGTAGAAACCCACGACAGGAGAAGAACTATGGCTACACCTTC. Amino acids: CASRNPRQEKNYGYTF.

The CDR3, as DNA: TGTGCCAGCAGCTGGGGCGTCCCGGGACAGTACACTGAAGCTTTCTTT. Its protein is CASSWGVPGQYTEAFF. The chain is built from TRBV5-4 and TRBJ1-1; 7 bases fit TRBD1. In germline, CDR1 is SGHNT, CDR2 YYREEE (reference sequence). This CDR3 comprises 16 residues. The trim removed 3 bases at V and 3 bases at J, leaving 11 bases unmatched.